This T cell receptor beta chain was found in a study of blood T cell repertoires in COVID-19. Study context: The analysed material was cDNA or gDNA that came from T cells, B-cell-depleted T cells, or PBMCs.

Sequencing was performed with immunoSEQ multiplex PCR; in TCRdb, only in-frame clones are kept and a portion is missing. The sample records roughly 190,000 clones, roughly 80% being singletons. The V gene end was trimmed by 2 bases and the J gene end by 5 bases; junction bases not matched to a gene: 10. The CDR3 length is 15 residues. Germline V gives CDR1 SGHRS, CDR2 YFSETQ. The study drew participants aged about 18 to 89 years from 20 to 30 US areas. Cohorts were based on clinical histories the participants reported. Sequencing used PBMCs or T cells enriched from blood (not recorded which). The receptor's source is a woman in her thirties who had recovered from COVID-19. This rearrangement joins TRBV5-1 to TRBJ2-7; TRBD1 matches at 7 bases. CDR3 region: CASSFTTGVQDEQYF. The DNA of the CDR3 is TGCGCCAGCAGCTTCACTACAGGGGTTCAAGACGAGCAGTACTTC.